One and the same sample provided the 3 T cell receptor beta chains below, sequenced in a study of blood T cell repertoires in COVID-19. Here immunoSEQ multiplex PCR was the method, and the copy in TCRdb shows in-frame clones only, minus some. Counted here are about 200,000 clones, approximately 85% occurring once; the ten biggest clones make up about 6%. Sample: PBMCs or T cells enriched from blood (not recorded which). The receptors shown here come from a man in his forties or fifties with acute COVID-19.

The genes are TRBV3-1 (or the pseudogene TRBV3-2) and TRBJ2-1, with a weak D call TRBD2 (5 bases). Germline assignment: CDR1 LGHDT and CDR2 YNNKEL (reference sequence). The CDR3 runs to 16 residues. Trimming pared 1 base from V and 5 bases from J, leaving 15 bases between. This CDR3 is CASSQVSVGRDNEQFF. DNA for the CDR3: TGTGCCAGCAGCCAAGTTTCCGTCGGGCGGGACAATGAGCAGTTCTTC.

This chain's CDR3 is CASSYRGLNTEAFF. The CDR3 nucleotides read TGTGCCAGCAGTTACAGGGGCCTGAACACTGAAGCTTTCTTT. The chain recombines TRBV2 with TRBJ1-1, with 7 bases identical to TRBD1. V trimming: 5 bases; J trimming: 0 bases; junction bases outside the gene matches: 3. Germline V gene data show CDR1 as SNHLY and CDR2 as FYNNEI. The CDR3 has 14 amino acids.

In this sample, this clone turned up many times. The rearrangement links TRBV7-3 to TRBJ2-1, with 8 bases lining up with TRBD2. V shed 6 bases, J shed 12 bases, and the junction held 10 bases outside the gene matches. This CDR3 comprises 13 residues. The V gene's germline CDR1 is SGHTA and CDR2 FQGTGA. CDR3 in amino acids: CASSLAGVTTQFF. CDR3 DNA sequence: TGTGCCAGCAGTCTAGCGGGTGTCACAACGCAGTTCTTC.